What follows are 27 T cell receptor beta chains derived from one specimen sequenced in a study of blood T cell repertoires in COVID-19. The assay was immunoSEQ multiplex PCR, and TCRdb's table has in-frame clones only and misses some. The sample holds roughly 94,000 clones, 65% to 90% seen once. The sequencing sample was made of peripheral blood. These receptors came from a man between 60 and 70 years old with acute or convalescent COVID-19.

V and J are TRBV18 and TRBJ1-1; TRBD1 might be the D (6 bases). With 4 bases removed from V and 4 bases from J, the gap between germline ends came to 19 bases. Germline values: CDR1 KGHSH, CDR2 LQKENI. This CDR3 contains 16 residues. In nucleotides, the CDR3 is TGTGCCAGCTCACTCAGGGGTGCCGGGTCGGGCACTGAAGCTTTCTTT. This encodes CASSLRGAGSGTEAFF.

The genes are TRBV14 and TRBJ1-6; D not resolved. V lost 0 bases, J lost 4 bases, and 13 bases lay in between. CDR3 size: 17 residues. From germline, CDR1 is SGHDN and CDR2 FVKESK. CDR3 DNA sequence: TGTGCCAGCAGCCAAGATTACGGGATGGATTATAATTCACCCCTCCACTTT. This encodes CASSQDYGMDYNSPLHF.

Only one count was recorded for this clone. The chain combines TRBV2 with TRBJ1-5, with unresolved D. This CDR3 region has 11 residues. The V gene lost 5 bases and the J gene lost 7 bases, with 6 bases spanning the gap. The germline gives CDR1 SNHLY, CDR2 FYNNEI. The chain's CDR3 is CASSSGQPQHF. The CDR3 nucleotides read TGTGCCAGCAGTTCCGGGCAGCCCCAGCATTTT.

This sequence joins TRBV3-1 (or the pseudogene TRBV3-2) and TRBJ1-2, with TRBD1 matching 12 bases. Germline CDR1 reads LGHDT; CDR2 reads YNNKEL (reference sequence). The ends lost 5 bases at V and 5 bases at J; junction bases unmatched: 6. The CDR3 is made up of 15 amino acids. CDR3 loop: CASSNGTGGRYGYTF. As DNA, the CDR3 is TGTGCCAGCAGCAACGGGACAGGGGGCCGGTATGGCTACACCTTC.

The CDR3 DNA reads TGTGCCAGCAGTTACGGGGGACAGTGGGGTGAAGCTTTCTTT. Its protein product is CASSYGGQWGEAFF. This chain connects TRBV6-6 to TRBJ1-1; TRBD1 aligns across 7 bases. Germline CDR1 reads MNHNY; CDR2 reads SVGAGI (reference sequence). V was pared by 2 bases and J by 7 bases, with 7 bases of the junction left unmatched. The CDR3 totals 14 residues.

V is TRBV7-9 and J is TRBJ1-5, with D perhaps matching TRBD1 (5 bases). The CDR3 is 13 amino acids. The V end lost 7 bases, the J end lost 4 bases, and 11 bases lay between the germline ends. Germline assignment: CDR1 SEHNR and CDR2 FQNEAQ (reference sequence). The CDR3 region is CASTKEGNQPQHF. CDR3 DNA: TGTGCCAGCACTAAGGAGGGGAATCAGCCCCAGCATTTT.

The chain combines TRBV28 with TRBJ1-2; weak D call: TRBD1 (6 bases). The CDR3 runs 13 residues. Germline loops: CDR1 MDHEN, CDR2 SYDVKM. V dropped 4 bases and J dropped 4 bases, with 10 bases sitting between them. In DNA form, the CDR3 reads TGTGCCAGCAGTTCGGGACAACCCTATGGCTACACCTTC. Residues: CASSSGQPYGYTF.

V and J are TRBV2 and TRBJ2-2; 8 nucleotides line up with TRBD2. This CDR3 spans 14 amino acids. V was clipped by 8 bases and J by 3 bases; unmatched bases: 5. The V gene's germline CDR1 is SNHLY and CDR2 FYNNEI. The CDR3 here is CASREGPYTGELFF. CDR3 DNA: TGTGCCAGCCGGGAGGGGCCATACACCGGGGAGCTGTTTTTT.

The chain employs TRBV5-1 and TRBJ2-3; D remains unclear. V lost 4 bases to trimming and J lost 14 bases, with 20 bases between them. The CDR3 totals 13 residues. The germline CDR1 and CDR2 sequences are SGHRS and YFSETQ. The CDR3 DNA reads as TGCGCCAGCAGCCTAGGTAATGACCGGTTGGGGTATTTT. Amino acids: CASSLGNDRLGYF.

The table lists this clone with a few counts. The chain couples TRBV14 to TRBJ2-2; 9 nucleotides line up with TRBD1. The V and J ends lost 4 bases and 3 bases, in that order; junction bases with no gene match: 6. CDR1 is SGHDN and CDR2 is FVKESK in the germline V gene. The CDR3 has 16 residues. This CDR3 is CASSRPGQGYTGELFF. As DNA, the CDR3 is TGTGCCAGCAGCCGACCGGGACAGGGTTACACCGGGGAGCTGTTTTTT.

The chain couples TRBV5-6 to TRBJ2-3, with a possible D match to TRBD1 (6 bases). Per germline, CDR1 SGHDT and CDR2 YYEEEE. This CDR3 comprises 15 residues. Trimming pared 1 base from V and 2 bases from J, leaving 11 bases between. The CDR3 loop is CASSLYDRNTDTQYF. The CDR3 DNA follows: TGTGCCAGCAGCTTGTACGACAGGAACACAGATACGCAGTATTTT.

The chain has TRBV4-1 and TRBJ1-4, with TRBD1 matching 7 bases. This CDR3 is 15 amino acids long. The ends lost 4 bases at V and 7 bases at J; junction bases unmatched: 9. In germline, CDR1 is MGHRA, CDR2 YSYEKL. The CDR3 DNA follows: TGCGCCAGCAGCCGCCCCGGGACAGTGGTTGAAAAACTGTTTTTT. This translates into CASSRPGTVVEKLFF.

The chain combines TRBV27 with TRBJ1-6; no clear D gene. From germline, CDR1 is MNHEY and CDR2 SMNVEV (reference sequence). Trimming left V 5 bases short and J 14 bases short, with 16 bases between. The CDR3 sequence is 13 residues long. The CDR3 nucleotides are TGTGCCAGCAGTCGCTCGAACAGCATGTCCCTCCACTTT. Its protein product is CASSRSNSMSLHF.

The chain couples TRBV5-8 to TRBJ1-6, with 7 bases that match TRBD1. CDR1 is SGHTS, CDR2 YDEGEE, per germline. V was pared by 4 bases and J by 10 bases, with 8 bases of the junction left unmatched. The CDR3 has 14 amino acids. CDR3 DNA sequence: TGTGCCAGCAGCGGCGACAGGGTCCGCTCACCCCTCCACTTT. Translating it yields CASSGDRVRSPLHF.

The chain employs TRBV2 and TRBJ2-3; D may be TRBD2 (5 bases). The CDR3 is 16 amino acids. V was clipped by 6 bases and J by 0 bases, with 16 bases between them. CDR1 and CDR2 from the germline V gene are SNHLY and FYNNEI. CDR3 region: CASSPEASRSTDTQYF. CDR3 coding DNA: TGTGCCAGCAGCCCCGAGGCTAGCCGAAGCACAGATACGCAGTATTTT.

The gene calls are TRBV28 and TRBJ1-5; D uncertain. This CDR3 has 16 amino acids. Germline loops: CDR1 MDHEN, CDR2 SYDVKM. V was cut by 3 bases and J by 1 base, with 13 bases left in between. The CDR3, as DNA: TGTGCCAGCAGTTTGCTCAGGAGCGGGAGCAATCAGCCCCAGCATTTT. Its translation is CASSLLRSGSNQPQHF.

This chain uses TRBV7-9 with TRBJ2-2; TRBD1 matches at 9 bases. The germline V gene has CDR1 SEHNR and CDR2 FQNEAQ (reference sequence). The trim removed 7 bases at V and 4 bases at J, leaving 7 bases unmatched. The CDR3 consists of 15 residues. CDR3 coding DNA: TGTGCCAGCACCAAGGGACAGGGAGGCACCGGGGAGCTGTTTTTT. As protein: CASTKGQGGTGELFF.

J is TRBJ2-3 and V is TRBV7-9; TRBD2 is a possible D gene (6 bases). Trimming removed 7 bases from V and 5 bases from J, with 16 bases in between. CDR1 SEHNR and CDR2 FQNEAQ come from the germline V gene (reference sequence). The CDR3 runs to 14 residues. CDR3 sequence reads: CASTFLGGKDTQYF. As DNA, the CDR3 is TGTGCCAGCACCTTTCTGGGGGGTAAAGATACGCAGTATTTT. Supplemented by reference TRBV7-9 and TRBJ2-3, the full variable domain reads DTGVSQNPRHKITKRGQNVTFRCDPISEHNRLYWYRQTLGQGPEFLTYFQNEAQLEKSRLLSDRFSAERPKGSFSTLEIQRTEQGDSAMYLCASTFLGGKDTQYFGPGTRLTVL.

The CDR3 region has the DNA TGTGCCAGCAGCCCGAGGCTCGGGCGGGCTTCCACAGATACGCAGTATTTT. The encoded protein is CASSPRLGRASTDTQYF. The rearrangement links TRBV7-2 to TRBJ2-3, with D possibly TRBD2 on 5 matching bases. Per the germline V gene, CDR1 is SGHTA and CDR2 is FQGNSA. The CDR3 is made up of 17 amino acids. V dropped 5 bases and J dropped 2 bases, with 20 bases sitting between them.

This sequence joins TRBV2 and TRBJ1-6; TRBD1 matches 10 bases. The CDR3 extends over 15 amino acids. The junction had 11 bases not matched to a gene; V was cut back by 8 bases and J by 10 bases. In germline, CDR1 is SNHLY, CDR2 FYNNEI. CDR3 nucleotide sequence: TGTGCCAGCGGGGACAGGGGTCAAGCGGTATCACCCCTCCACTTT. This translates into CASGDRGQAVSPLHF.

The V gene is TRBV24-1, the J gene TRBJ2-5, with a weak D call TRBD1 (5 bases). CDR1 and CDR2 (germline): KGHDR, SFDVKD. CDR3 length: 14 amino acids. The germline V and J ends were trimmed by 3 bases and 5 bases, with 12 bases remaining between them. The CDR3: CATSDQGGLETQYF. CDR3 DNA: TGTGCCACCAGTGATCAGGGTGGGCTGGAGACCCAGTACTTC.

This chain uses TRBV7-2 with TRBJ1-2; 7 positions agree with TRBD1. Germline V lookup: CDR1 SGHTA, CDR2 FQGNSA. J was trimmed by 4 bases and V by 5 bases; bases with no gene match: 16. The CDR3 runs to 17 residues. The CDR3 DNA reads TGTGCCAGCAGCCAAAGGACAGGCCCACTCTGGAGCTATGGCTACACCTTC. Amino acids: CASSQRTGPLWSYGYTF. The full variable domain, rest sourced from reference TRBV7-2 and TRBJ1-2, is GAGVSQSPSNKVTEKGKDVELRCDPISGHTALYWYRQSLGQGLEFLIYFQGNSAPDKSGLPSDRFSAERTGGSVSTLTIQRTQQEDSAVYLCASSQRTGPLWSYGYTFGSGTRLTVV.

The chain combines TRBV19 with TRBJ1-5; D uncertain. Germline V gene lookup returns CDR1 LNHDA and CDR2 SQIVND (reference sequence). The V end lost 1 base, the J end lost 7 bases, and 8 bases lay between the germline ends. There are 13 residues in the CDR3. Here the CDR3 reads CASSIGVEQPQHF. The DNA of the CDR3 is TGTGCCAGTAGTATAGGAGTAGAGCAGCCCCAGCATTTT. The full variable domain, in which reference TRBV19 and TRBJ1-5 provide the parts outside the CDR3, is DGGITQSPKYLFRKEGQNVTLSCEQNLNHDAMYWYRQDPGQGLRLIYYSQIVNDFQKGDIAEGYSVSREKKESFPLTVTSAQKNPTAFYLCASSIGVEQPQHFGDGTRLSIL.

The chain carries TRBV5-1 and TRBJ2-2, with TRBD1 matching 7 bases. Germline CDR1 and CDR2: SGHRS and YFSETQ. Trimming removed 3 bases from V and 7 bases from J; junction bases left unmatched: 6. CDR3 length equals 14 residues. The CDR3 region is CASSYGQEVGELFF. The DNA for the CDR3 is TGCGCCAGCAGCTACGGACAGGAAGTCGGGGAGCTGTTTTTT.

V and J are TRBV7-2 and TRBJ2-1; D possibly corresponds to TRBD1 (5 bases). With 6 bases removed from V and 4 bases from J, the gap between germline ends came to 16 bases. Germline V gene sequence: CDR1 SGHTA, CDR2 FQGNSA. This CDR3 has 15 residues. This chain's CDR3 is CASSYLPDSYNEQFF. The CDR3 nucleotides read TGTGCCAGCAGTTACTTACCCGACAGTTACAATGAGCAGTTCTTC.

This clone showed up just a few times. The chain has TRBV4-2 and TRBJ2-3, with D perhaps TRBD1 (6 bases). The CDR3 contains 15 residues. Germline V gene data show CDR1 as LGHNA and CDR2 as YNFKEQ. V gave up 0 bases and J gave up 2 bases, with 9 bases separating them. CDR3 nucleotides: TGTGCCAGCAGCCAAGATCAGGGGTTCACAGATACGCAGTATTTT. Translation gives CASSQDQGFTDTQYF.

This chain uses TRBV29-1 with TRBJ1-1; maybe TRBD1 (6 bases). V dropped 6 bases and J dropped 4 bases, with 12 bases sitting between them. CDR3 length: 12 residues. Germline assignment: CDR1 SQVTM and CDR2 ANQGSEA. CDR3 amino acids: CSVDRSFTEAFF. Here the CDR3 DNA reads TGCAGCGTCGACAGGTCTTTCACTGAAGCTTTCTTT. Variable domain in full (rest from reference TRBV29-1 and TRBJ1-1): SAVISQKPSRDICQRGTSLTIQCQVDSQVTMMFWYRQQPGQSLTLIATANQGSEATYESGFVIDKFPISRPNLTFSTLTVSNMSPEDSSIYLCSVDRSFTEAFFGQGTRLTVV.